The 18 T cell receptor beta chains listed next were all sequenced from one sample in a study of PD-L1 blockade in urothelial cancer. Stated time point: peripheral blood 6 weeks after treatment start. Assay used: immunoSEQ multiplex PCR; TCRdb lists only in-frame clones, some missing. Here the sample spans 35,000 or so clones, roughly 80% being singletons. The sequences come from PBMCs, collected around atezolizumab (anti-PD-L1) treatment. Source of these receptors: a man aged 35-49 years with urothelial cancer.

The CDR3 protein is CAIKERVESTYNEQFF. CDR3 in DNA: TGTGCCATCAAGGAGCGGGTAGAGAGCACCTACAATGAGCAGTTCTTC. J is TRBJ2-1 and V is TRBV10-3, with a possible D match to TRBD2 (6 bases). The CDR3 totals 16 residues. Germline CDR1 ENHRY, CDR2 SYGVKD. Trimming removed 7 bases from V and 2 bases from J, with 18 bases in between.

This chain joins TRBV9 and TRBJ2-6; 9 nucleotides agree with TRBD2. V was pared by 2 bases and J by 2 bases, with 14 bases of the junction left unmatched. This CDR3 region has 20 residues. Looked up from germline, CDR1 is SGDLS and CDR2 is YYNGEE. Here the CDR3 DNA reads TGTGCCAGCAGCGTTGCGGGGGGCGCGGGAGGGGACCCTGGGGCCAACGTCCTGACTTTC. Translated: CASSVAGGAGGDPGANVLTF.

The CDR3 DNA follows: TGTGCCAGCACCGAACAGGGCAATGAGCAGTTCTTC. It is translated as CASTEQGNEQFF. The chain recombines TRBV7-6 with TRBJ2-1, with D perhaps matching TRBD1 (6 bases). V lost 7 bases and J 6 bases, leaving 10 bases between the germline ends. This CDR3 is built from 12 residues. Germline V gene sequence: CDR1 SGHVS, CDR2 FNYEAQ. Full variable domain (rest looked up from reference TRBV7-6 and TRBJ2-1): GAGVSQSPRYKVTKRGQDVALRCDPISGHVSLYWYRQALGQGPEFLTYFNYEAQQDKSGLPNDRFSAERPEGSISTLTIQRTEQRDSAMYRCASTEQGNEQFFGPGTRLTVL.

CDR3 residues: CASSFSGESQPQHF. In DNA, the CDR3 is TGTGCCAGCAGCTTTTCGGGGGAGAGTCAGCCCCAGCATTTT. The rearrangement links TRBV7-2 to TRBJ1-5, with D tentatively TRBD1 (5 bases). Germline V gene lookup returns CDR1 SGHTA and CDR2 FQGNSA. V lost 3 bases to trimming and J lost 6 bases, with 12 bases between them. This CDR3 is 14 amino acids long.

J is TRBJ1-4 and V is TRBV5-3; D gene unclear. TRBV5-3 belongs to the ORF category, with a function that is uncertain. Trimming removed 4 bases from V and 3 bases from J, with 16 bases in between. The CDR3 consists of 16 residues. In DNA, the CDR3 is TGTGCCAGAAGCCATCCCTCTCAGCAGGCTAATGAAAAACTGTTTTTT. It codes for CARSHPSQQANEKLFF.

The chain couples TRBV28 to TRBJ1-4; TRBD1 aligns across 7 bases. J gave up 2 bases and V 7 bases, and 7 bases lay outside the gene matches. Per the germline V gene, CDR1 is MDHEN and CDR2 is SYDVKM. This CDR3 is 15 amino acids long. CDR3 sequence (DNA): TGTGCCAGCATTCCCAGGGGGATCACTAATGAAAAACTGTTTTTT. Translating it yields CASIPRGITNEKLFF.

This clone appeared once. The chain is built from TRBV7-2 and TRBJ2-4; 9 bases map to TRBD2. Germline lookup yields CDR1 SGHTA and CDR2 FQGNSA. V was pared by 4 bases and J by 4 bases, with 5 bases of the junction left unmatched. The CDR3 covers 15 residues. CDR3 in amino acids: CASSSSSGTKNIQYF. CDR3 coding DNA: TGTGCCAGCAGCTCGTCTAGCGGGACTAAAAACATTCAGTACTTC.

The DNA of the CDR3 is TGTGCCAGCAGGAGTACGGGGGGCAACACTGAAGCTTTCTTT. This gives the protein CASRSTGGNTEAFF. The chain recombines TRBV25-1 with TRBJ1-1, with D possibly TRBD1 on 6 matching bases. Germline V CDR1 and CDR2: MGHDK, SYGVNS. CDR3 size: 14 residues. Trimming cost V 6 bases and J 2 bases, with 13 bases left between them.

The genes are TRBV18 and TRBJ2-1, with 9 nucleotides matching TRBD1. Germline CDR1 and CDR2: KGHSH and LQKENI. Losses at the gene ends were 5 bases for V and 3 bases for J; bases not matched to a gene: 5. The CDR3 totals 15 residues. CDR3 DNA: TGTGCCAGCTCAGCCGGACAGGGGAACTACAATGAGCAGTTCTTC. Translation: CASSAGQGNYNEQFF.

The rearrangement uses TRBV14 and TRBJ2-1; no clear D. With 3 bases removed from V and 2 bases from J, the gap between germline ends came to 17 bases. This CDR3 has 17 residues. Looked up from germline, CDR1 is SGHDN and CDR2 is FVKESK. The CDR3 DNA follows: TGTGCCAGCAGCCAGGGTTTGGCAACAACTACCTACAATGAGCAGTTCTTC. Amino acid sequence: CASSQGLATTTYNEQFF.

The rearrangement joins TRBV20-1 to TRBJ2-1; D is undetermined. The CDR3 contains 11 residues. V was cut by 3 bases and J by 6 bases, with 6 bases left in between. Per the germline V gene, CDR1 is DFQATT and CDR2 is SNEGSKA (reference sequence). The CDR3 region is CSASNSNEQFF. In DNA, the CDR3 is TGCAGTGCTAGCAATAGCAATGAGCAGTTCTTC.

The V call is TRBV15, the J call TRBJ2-1, with 8 bases identical to TRBD1. This CDR3 is built from 15 residues. CDR1 is LNHNV, CDR2 YYDKDF, per germline (reference sequence). V shed 3 bases, J shed 5 bases, and the junction held 6 bases outside the gene matches. The chain's CDR3 is CATSRDRVDDNEQFF. As DNA, the CDR3 is TGTGCCACCAGCAGGGACAGGGTAGACGACAATGAGCAGTTCTTC.

The chain uses TRBV11-3 and TRBJ2-3; 10 bases are a match to TRBD2. The CDR3 spans 14 residues. Per germline, CDR1 SGHNT and CDR2 YENEEA. V was pared by 5 bases and J by 4 bases, with 3 bases of the junction left unmatched. The DNA for the CDR3 is TGTGCCAGCAGCGACAGCGGGAGGGCAGATACGCAGTATTTT. Its translation: CASSDSGRADTQYF.

The chain couples TRBV6-6 to TRBJ2-2; possibly TRBD1 for D (6 bases). Germline CDR1 reads MNHNY; CDR2 reads SVGAGI (reference sequence). The CDR3 contains 14 residues. Trimming stripped 6 bases from V and 4 bases from J, with 12 bases between. DNA for the CDR3: TGTGCCAGCAGCCAACAGGGAACCACCGGGGAGCTGTTTTTT. Translation: CASSQQGTTGELFF.

V usage is TRBV7-8 and J usage is TRBJ2-4; 8 bases align to TRBD2. V trimming: 5 bases; J trimming: 0 bases; junction bases outside the gene matches: 12. CDR1 is SGHVS and CDR2 is FQNEAQ in the germline V gene. This CDR3 region has 18 residues. The CDR3 spells CASSAGGVTALAKNIQYF. The CDR3 region has the DNA TGTGCCAGCAGCGCCGGGGGGGTTACAGCCCTAGCCAAAAACATTCAGTACTTC.

The gene calls are TRBV5-1 and TRBJ2-7; TRBD2 aligns across 7 bases. V lost 2 bases and J lost 3; bases outside the gene matches: 5. The CDR3 extends over 14 amino acids. Germline V gene sequence: CDR1 SGHRS, CDR2 YFSETQ. Here the CDR3 reads CASSLAGTDYEQYF. The CDR3 DNA reads TGCGCCAGCAGCTTAGCGGGAACGGACTACGAGCAGTACTTC.

This chain connects TRBV5-8 to TRBJ1-5; D remains unclear. This CDR3 has 15 amino acids. Germline CDR1 SGHTS, CDR2 YDEGEE. Trimming took off 0 bases at V and 0 bases at J, with 7 bases between the two ends. This CDR3 is CASSLDGDSNQPQHF. The CDR3 nucleotides are TGTGCCAGCAGCTTGGACGGGGATAGCAATCAGCCCCAGCATTTT.

This rearrangement joins TRBV25-1 to TRBJ2-7, with 7 bases fitting TRBD2. The CDR3 is 14 amino acids. Germline loops: CDR1 MGHDK, CDR2 SYGVNS. The V segment lost 6 bases and the J segment 7 bases; nucleotides outside the gene matches: 12. CDR3 DNA sequence: TGTGCCAGCAGGTTGGGGGGTGCGGGAGCTGAGCAGTACTTC. It codes for CASRLGGAGAEQYF.